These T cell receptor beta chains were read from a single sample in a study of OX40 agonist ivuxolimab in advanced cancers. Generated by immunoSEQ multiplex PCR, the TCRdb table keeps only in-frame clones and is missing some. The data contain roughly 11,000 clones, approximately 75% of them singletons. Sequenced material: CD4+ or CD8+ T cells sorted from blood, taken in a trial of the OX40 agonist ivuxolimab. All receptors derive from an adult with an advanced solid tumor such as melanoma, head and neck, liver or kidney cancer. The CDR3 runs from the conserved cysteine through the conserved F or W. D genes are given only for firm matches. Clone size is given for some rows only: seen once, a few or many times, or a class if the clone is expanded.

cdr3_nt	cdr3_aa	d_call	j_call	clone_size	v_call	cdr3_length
TGTGCCAGCAGTGGCCTCACGGGCCATAGCAATCAGCCCCAGCATTTT	CASSGLTGHSNQPQHF	NA	TRBJ1-5	NA	TRBV25-1	16
TGCGCCAGCGAAGCCGACAGCTCCTACGAGCAGTACTTC	CASEADSSYEQYF	NA	TRBJ2-7	once	TRBV5-1	13
TGTGCCAGCAGCCAAGAAACTAGCGGGAACTACAATGAGCAGTTCTTC	CASSQETSGNYNEQFF	TRBD2	TRBJ2-1	NA	TRBV4-2	16
TGTGCCACCTCAGCGGGATTGGGTGTTAGACTCTTC	CATSAGLGVRLF	TRBD2	TRBJ2-1	NA	TRBV27	12
TGTGCCAGCAGCCAATACAGGGGCCCGAATGAGCAGTTCTTC	CASSQYRGPNEQFF	TRBD1	TRBJ2-1	few	TRBV7-2	14
TGTGCCACCAACCCCAGACAGGGGCAAGAGACCCAGTACTTC	CATNPRQGQETQYF	TRBD1	TRBJ2-5	NA	TRBV2	14
TGTGCCAGCAGTCCGGGGACAGGCTGGAACACTGAAGCTTTCTTT	CASSPGTGWNTEAFF	TRBD1	TRBJ1-1	NA	TRBV27	15
TGTGCCAGCAGTCGGGACAGTAATCAGCCCCAGCATTTT	CASSRDSNQPQHF	TRBD1	TRBJ1-5	once	TRBV27	13
TGTGCCAGCGGGAGGGGAAGGGTTCAGCCCCAGCATTTT	CASGRGRVQPQHF	NA	TRBJ1-5	NA	TRBV2	13
TGTGCCAGCAGCTTAGTGGGGACTCACACCGGGGAGCTGTTTTTT	CASSLVGTHTGELFF	NA	TRBJ2-2	NA	TRBV11-2	15